This T cell receptor (beta chain) was sequenced in a study of human T cells and chemical hapten exposure (TCRdb year 2021). Context from the whole study: For sensitization, 2% DPC in acetone was applied to a 2 cm by 2 cm area of upper inner arm skin. Libraries were pooled for sequencing, and per-sample TCR yields varied mainly because of small differences in library volumes within the pool. Blood was sampled from patients pre-sensitization (week 0) and at 2, 6 and about 24 weeks after DPC sensitization. Peripheral blood TCR repertoire changes were tracked in vivo in alopecia patients during primary and secondary sensitization to the hapten diphenylcyclopropenone (DPC). The mostly female patient cohort included alopecia areata with under or over 50% scalp involvement, alopecia totalis and alopecia universalis. For TCR sequencing, blood came from 25 to 35 alopecia patients at anywhere from one to four time points (pre-sensitization, 2, 6 and 24 weeks). Throughout the study period of 20 to 30 weeks, patients also received therapeutic DPC doses to the scalp every week. Patch testing on the upper back used Finn chambers containing 0.01% DPC, with scoring done after 6 days according to International Contact Dermatitis Research Group standards.

Libraries were prepared through RACE. This sample was sequenced with a NextSeq 500. Library preparation attached unique molecular identifiers to individual cDNA molecules for quantitative, reproducible TCR counting. Both TCR alpha and TCR beta chains were sequenced from each blood RNA sample. The paper's data handling went like this. Samples had a median of roughly 87,000 TCRs, with a range from roughly 23,224 to 700,000. V, J and CDR3 annotation of the TCR reads was carried out using the Decombinator software suite. For the PS versus PT1 abundance plots, all samples were subsampled to the same number of TCRs (28,000). TCRs were defined as expanded if absent before sensitization and observed at least eight times at the 2-week time point. The raw public reads went through TCRdb reprocessing: fastp at Q25, MiXCR clone calling, in-frame beta chains kept. Every distinct CDR3 protein forms one entry, paired with its most common genes and DNA. TCRdb, rather than the study authors, made the V and J calls. A total of 50,000 to 65,000 distinct CDR3 sequences appear in this sample, about 7% of them only once. About 1.5% of the sample is in the top ten clones.

Sequences GTSNPN (CDR1) and SVGIG (CDR2) are obtained from the germline V gene (reference sequence). Trimming costs V 3 bases and J 0 bases, and their ends lie 6 bases apart. The cysteine opens and the phenylalanine closes a CDR3 of 13 amino acids. The sequence is cut down to CDR3 DNA, 39 bases in frame from base 1. The time point label, read with the paper, signifies: pre-sensitization, week 0. The sample's treatment or condition label, in plain terms: therapeutic diphenylcyclopropenone sensitization with weekly scalp DPC. At every patch-test visit, the blood draw took place before the patch test was put on. To be eligible, patients had to be aged 18 to 70, diagnosed with alopecia and judged suitable for DPC therapy, while pregnant patients were excluded. Total RNA was isolated from unfractionated whole blood collected in Tempus Blood RNA tubes. Paper-wide results and their limitations: Compared with pre-sensitization or healthy control sets, expanded TCRs formed significantly more large CDR3 similarity clusters, which is consistent with antigen-driven responses. After repeated subsampling, the strength of the expansion versus patch-test correlation and the threshold at which it became significant changed. The number of PT1 expanded TCRs positively correlated with patch test score, significant at thresholds 8, 16 and 32 but not 4. DPC sensitization did not change how many TCRs were above 1 in 1000 frequency, and no evidence was found of alterations in global repertoire structure. Alopecia, a presumed autoimmune disease, was present in all patients, so the immune response of the patients might differ from that of healthy individuals.

This clonotype was counted ten times or more. Its antigen is still unknown. No base quality information exists; no much larger clone differs at one position. This TCR was sampled from a woman in her twenties or thirties with alopecia areata. Some clones in this sample may be carry-over from other donors' samples. Source: whole blood, taken in connection with sensitization to the hapten diphenylcyclopropenone (DPC). Recombination connected TRBV30 to TRBJ2-1, with the D gene too uncertain to name. The DNA reads TGTGCCTGGAGCTCCAGCTCCTACAATGAGCAGTTCTTC. Protein translation: CAWSSSSYNEQFF.